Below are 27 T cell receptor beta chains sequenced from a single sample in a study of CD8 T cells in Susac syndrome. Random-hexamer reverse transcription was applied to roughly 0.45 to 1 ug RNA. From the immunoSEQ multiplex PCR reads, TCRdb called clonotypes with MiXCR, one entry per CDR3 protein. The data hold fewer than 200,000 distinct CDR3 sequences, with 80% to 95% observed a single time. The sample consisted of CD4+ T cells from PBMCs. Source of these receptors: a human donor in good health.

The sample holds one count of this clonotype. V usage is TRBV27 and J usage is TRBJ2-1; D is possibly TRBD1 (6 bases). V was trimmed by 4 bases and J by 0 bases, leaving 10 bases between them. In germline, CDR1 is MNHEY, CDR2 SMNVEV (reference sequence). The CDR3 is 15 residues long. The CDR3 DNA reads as TGTGCCAGCAGTTACAGGGTCGACTCCTACAATGAGCAGTTCTTC. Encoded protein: CASSYRVDSYNEQFF.

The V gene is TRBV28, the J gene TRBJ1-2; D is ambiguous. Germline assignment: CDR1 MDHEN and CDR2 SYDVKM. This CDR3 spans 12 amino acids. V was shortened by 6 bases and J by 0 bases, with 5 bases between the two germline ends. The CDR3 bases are TGTGCCAGCAGGATAGCTAACTATGGCTACACCTTC. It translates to CASRIANYGYTF.

The chain's CDR3 is CASTASYGLPGETQYF. CDR3 coding DNA: TGTGCCAGCACCGCAAGTTATGGACTCCCAGGGGAGACCCAGTACTTC. The chain couples TRBV14 to TRBJ2-5; the D gene could be TRBD1 or TRBD2 (5 bases each). CDR1 SGHDN and CDR2 FVKESK come from the germline V gene. V lost 7 bases and J lost 5, with 23 bases in between. This CDR3 is built from 16 residues. Combining the CDR3 with reference TRBV14 and TRBJ2-5 gives the whole variable domain EAGVTQFPSHSVIEKGQTVTLRCDPISGHDNLYWYRRVMGKEIKFLLHFVKESKQDESGMPNNRFLAERTGGTYSTLKVQPAELEDSGVYFCASTASYGLPGETQYFGPGTRLLVL.

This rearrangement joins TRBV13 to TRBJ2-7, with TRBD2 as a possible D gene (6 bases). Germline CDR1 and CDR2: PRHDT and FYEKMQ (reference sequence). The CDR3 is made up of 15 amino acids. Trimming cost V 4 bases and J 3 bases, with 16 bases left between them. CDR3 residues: CASSSRGWGDYEQYF. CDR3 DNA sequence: TGTGCCAGCAGCTCCCGGGGCTGGGGGGACTACGAGCAGTACTTC.

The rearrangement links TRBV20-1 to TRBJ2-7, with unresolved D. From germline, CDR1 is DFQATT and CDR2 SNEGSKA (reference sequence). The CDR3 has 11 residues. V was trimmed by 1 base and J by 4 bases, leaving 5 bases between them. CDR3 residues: CSARALYEQYF. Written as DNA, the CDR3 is TGCAGTGCTAGAGCTCTTTACGAGCAGTACTTC.

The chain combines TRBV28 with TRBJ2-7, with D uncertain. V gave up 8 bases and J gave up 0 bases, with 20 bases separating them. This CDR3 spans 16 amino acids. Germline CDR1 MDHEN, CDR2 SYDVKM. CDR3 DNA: TGTGCCAGCTCCCAAGTCCAACCGAGGATCTCCTACGAGCAGTACTTC. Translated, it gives CASSQVQPRISYEQYF.

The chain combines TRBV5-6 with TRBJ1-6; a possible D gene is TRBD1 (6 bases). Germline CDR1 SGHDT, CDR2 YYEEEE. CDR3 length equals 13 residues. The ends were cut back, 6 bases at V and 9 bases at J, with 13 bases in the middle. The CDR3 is CASNDRLRSPLHF. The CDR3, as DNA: TGTGCCAGCAACGACAGGCTCCGTTCACCCCTCCACTTT. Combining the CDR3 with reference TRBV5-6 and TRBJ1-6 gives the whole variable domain DAGVTQSPTHLIKTRGQQVTLRCSPKSGHDTVSWYQQALGQGPQFIFQYYEEEERQRGNFPDRFSGHQFPNYSSELNVNALLLGDSALYLCASNDRLRSPLHFGNGTRLTVT.

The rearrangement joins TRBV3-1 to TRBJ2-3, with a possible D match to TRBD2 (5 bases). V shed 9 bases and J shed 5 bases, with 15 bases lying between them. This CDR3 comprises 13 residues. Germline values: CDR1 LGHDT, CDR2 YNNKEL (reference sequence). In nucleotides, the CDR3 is TGTGCCAGTGCGGCAGGACGGGGAGATACGCAGTATTTT. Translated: CASAAGRGDTQYF.

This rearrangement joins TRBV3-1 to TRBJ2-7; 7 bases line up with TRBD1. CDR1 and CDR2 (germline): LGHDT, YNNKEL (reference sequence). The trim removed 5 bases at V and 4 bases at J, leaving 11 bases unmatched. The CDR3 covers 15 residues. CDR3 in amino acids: CASSFRDRANYEQYF. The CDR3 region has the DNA TGTGCCAGCAGCTTCCGAGACAGGGCGAATTACGAGCAGTACTTC.

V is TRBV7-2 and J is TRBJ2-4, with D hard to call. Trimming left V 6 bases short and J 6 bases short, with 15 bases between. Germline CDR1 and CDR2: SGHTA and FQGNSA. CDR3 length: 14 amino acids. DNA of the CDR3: TGTGCCAGCAGTCAATCCCCAGGTCTAAACATTCAGTACTTC. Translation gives CASSQSPGLNIQYF.

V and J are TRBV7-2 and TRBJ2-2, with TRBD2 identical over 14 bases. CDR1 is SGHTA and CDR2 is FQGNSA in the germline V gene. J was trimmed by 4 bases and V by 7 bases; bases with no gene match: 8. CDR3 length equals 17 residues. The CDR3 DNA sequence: TGTGCCAGCACGACTAGCGGGGGGGCACGGGGCACCGGGGAGCTGTTTTTT. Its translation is CASTTSGGARGTGELFF.

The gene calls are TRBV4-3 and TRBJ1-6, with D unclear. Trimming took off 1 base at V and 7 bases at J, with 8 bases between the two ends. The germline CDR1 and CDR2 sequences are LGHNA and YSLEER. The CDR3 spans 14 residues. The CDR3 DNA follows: TGCGCCAGCAGCCAAGTCCGCCAGAATTCACCCCTCCACTTT. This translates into CASSQVRQNSPLHF.

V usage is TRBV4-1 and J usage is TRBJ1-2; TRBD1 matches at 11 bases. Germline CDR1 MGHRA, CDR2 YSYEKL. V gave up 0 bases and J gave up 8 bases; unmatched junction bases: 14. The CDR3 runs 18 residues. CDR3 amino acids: CASSQDVGQGAFMEGYTF. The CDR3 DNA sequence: TGCGCCAGCAGCCAAGATGTCGGACAGGGGGCTTTTATGGAGGGCTACACCTTC.

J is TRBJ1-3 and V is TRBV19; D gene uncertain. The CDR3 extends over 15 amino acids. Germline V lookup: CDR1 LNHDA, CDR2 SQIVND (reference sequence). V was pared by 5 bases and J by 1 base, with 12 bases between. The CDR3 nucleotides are TGTGCCAGTAGTGGGCCCGGAATTTCTGGAAACACCATATATTTT. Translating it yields CASSGPGISGNTIYF.

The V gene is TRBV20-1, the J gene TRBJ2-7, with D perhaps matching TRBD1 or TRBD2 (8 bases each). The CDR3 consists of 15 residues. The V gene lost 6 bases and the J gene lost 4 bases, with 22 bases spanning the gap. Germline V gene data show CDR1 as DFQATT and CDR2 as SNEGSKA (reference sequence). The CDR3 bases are TGCAGTGCCACCGCCAGGGGGCGGGGGGCTTACGAGCAGTACGTC. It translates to CSATARGRGAYEQYV.

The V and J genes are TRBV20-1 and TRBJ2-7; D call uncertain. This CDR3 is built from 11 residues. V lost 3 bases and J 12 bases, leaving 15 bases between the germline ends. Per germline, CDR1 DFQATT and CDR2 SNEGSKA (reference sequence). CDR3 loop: CSARGWASGYF. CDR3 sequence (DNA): TGCAGTGCTAGGGGGTGGGCTTCAGGGTACTTC.

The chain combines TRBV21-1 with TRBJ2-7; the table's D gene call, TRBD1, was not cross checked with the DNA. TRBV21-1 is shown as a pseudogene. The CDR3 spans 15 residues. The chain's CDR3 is CASSKKDRGGNEQYF. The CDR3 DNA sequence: TGTGCCAGCAGCAAAAAGGACAGGGGAGGCAACGAGCAGTACTTC.

The CDR3 sequence: CATRSRAEAFF. The CDR3 DNA reads TGTGCCACCCGGTCTAGGGCTGAAGCTTTCTTT. The chain links TRBV27 to TRBJ1-1, with D hard to call. V lost 10 bases to trimming and J lost 6 bases, with 12 bases between them. The CDR3 contains 11 residues. Germline loops: CDR1 MNHEY, CDR2 SMNVEV (reference sequence).

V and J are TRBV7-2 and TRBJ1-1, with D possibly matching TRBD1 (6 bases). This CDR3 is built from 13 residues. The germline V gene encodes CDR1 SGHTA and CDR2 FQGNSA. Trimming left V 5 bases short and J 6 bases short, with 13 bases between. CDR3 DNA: TGTGCCAGCAGCCCACAGGGAATCCCTGAAGCTTTCTTT. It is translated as CASSPQGIPEAFF.

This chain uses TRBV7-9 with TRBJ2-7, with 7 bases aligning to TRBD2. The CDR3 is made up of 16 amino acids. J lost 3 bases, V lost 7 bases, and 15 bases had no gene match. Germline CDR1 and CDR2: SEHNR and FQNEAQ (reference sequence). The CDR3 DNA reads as TGTGCCAGCAACCCTCTGTCCGGGGGGAAGAGCTACGAGCAGTACTTC. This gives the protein CASNPLSGGKSYEQYF.

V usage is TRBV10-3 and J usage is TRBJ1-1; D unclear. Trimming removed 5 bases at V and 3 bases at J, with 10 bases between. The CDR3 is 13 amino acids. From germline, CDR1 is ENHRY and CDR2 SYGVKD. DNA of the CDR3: TGTGCCATCAGTCTCCCCGGTCACACTGAAGCTTTCTTT. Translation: CAISLPGHTEAFF.

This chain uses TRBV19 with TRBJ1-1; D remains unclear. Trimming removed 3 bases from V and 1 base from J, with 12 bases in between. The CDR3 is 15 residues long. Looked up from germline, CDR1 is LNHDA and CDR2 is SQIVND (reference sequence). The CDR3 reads CASSIFVAENTEAFF. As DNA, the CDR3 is TGTGCCAGTAGTATCTTCGTGGCAGAGAACACTGAAGCTTTCTTT.

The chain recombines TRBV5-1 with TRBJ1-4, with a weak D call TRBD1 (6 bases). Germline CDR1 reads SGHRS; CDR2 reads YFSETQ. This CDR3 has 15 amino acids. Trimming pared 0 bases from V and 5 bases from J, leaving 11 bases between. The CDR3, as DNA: TGCGCCAGCAGCTTGGACAGGGTTGGAAATGAAAAACTGTTTTTT. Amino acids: CASSLDRVGNEKLFF.

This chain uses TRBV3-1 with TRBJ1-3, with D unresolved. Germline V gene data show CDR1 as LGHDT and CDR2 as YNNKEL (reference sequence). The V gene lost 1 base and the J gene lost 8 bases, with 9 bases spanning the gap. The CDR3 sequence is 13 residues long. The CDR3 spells CASSQVEGHTIYF. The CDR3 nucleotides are TGTGCCAGCAGCCAAGTGGAGGGTCACACCATATATTTT.

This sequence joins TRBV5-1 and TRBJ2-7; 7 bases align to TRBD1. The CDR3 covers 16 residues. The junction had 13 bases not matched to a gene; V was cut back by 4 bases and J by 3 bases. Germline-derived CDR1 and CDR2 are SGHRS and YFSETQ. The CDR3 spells CASSHGGKGGLYEQYF. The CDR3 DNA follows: TGCGCCAGCAGCCACGGAGGAAAAGGGGGCCTCTACGAGCAGTACTTC.

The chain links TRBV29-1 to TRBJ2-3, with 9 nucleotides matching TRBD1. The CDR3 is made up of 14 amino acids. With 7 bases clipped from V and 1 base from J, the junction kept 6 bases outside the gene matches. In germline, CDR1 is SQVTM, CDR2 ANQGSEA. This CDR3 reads CSGGRDRGTDTQYF. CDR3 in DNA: TGCAGCGGTGGTCGGGACAGGGGCACAGATACGCAGTATTTT.

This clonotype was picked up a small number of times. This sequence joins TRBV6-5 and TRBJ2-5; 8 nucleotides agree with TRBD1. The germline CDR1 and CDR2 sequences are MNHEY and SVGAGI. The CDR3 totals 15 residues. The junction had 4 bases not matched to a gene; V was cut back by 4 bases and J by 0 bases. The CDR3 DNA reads TGTGCCAGCAGTTGGACAGGGCCCGACCAAGAGACCCAGTACTTC. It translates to CASSWTGPDQETQYF.